This T cell receptor beta chain was sequenced in a study of T-cell memory formation after mild COVID-19. Findings and limits, study-wide: Contracting CD4+ clones were located mainly in CM and EM, and CD8+ clones in EMRA. Clones contracting across day 15 to 85 had a balanced CD4/CD8 profile; later expanding clones leaned CD4+. Memory sampled before infection contained some responding clones, suggesting cross-reactive memory joined.

This clonotype was found a few times. Its antigen is unknown. 5'RACE primed at constant segments yielded TCR alpha and TCR beta cDNA libraries bearing sample barcodes and UMIs. MiXCR, run by TCRdb on the 5' RACE reads, gives a single entry per CDR3 protein. The data hold roughly 400,000 distinct CDR3 sequences, with about a sixth observed a single time. Trimming cost V 7 bases and J 1 base, with 19 bases left between them. Germline CDR1 MNHNY, CDR2 SVGAGI (reference sequence). This CDR3 contains 16 residues. The sample taken for sequencing was PBMCs or a T cell subset sorted from them (not recorded which). The TCR originated in a man between 18 and 29 years old who had mild COVID-19 (a few samples of this study predate the infection). Cell type and time point are not known. This chain connects TRBV6-6 to TRBJ1-1, with D perhaps TRBD1 (5 bases). This chain's CDR3 is CASTTGGGRKNTEAFF. CDR3 nucleotide sequence: TGTGCCAGCACCACGGGCGGGGGTAGGAAGAACACTGAAGCTTTCTTT.